This paragraph reports one T cell receptor (beta chain). Its antigen is as yet unknown. This sample stems from a study of cytomegalovirus exposure and HLA in healthy donors. Study outcomes and limitations: It was reported that the classifier diagnosed cytomegalovirus status with high specificity and sensitivity in both the original and validation cohorts.

The PCR had 60 Vbeta and 13 Jbeta primers. Sequencing was performed with immunoSEQ multiplex PCR; in TCRdb, only in-frame clones are kept and a portion is missing. Here the sample spans about 200,000 clones, roughly 80% being singletons. The germline gives CDR1 MNHEY, CDR2 SVGAGI. With 4 bases removed from V and 6 bases from J, the gap between germline ends came to 10 bases. The CDR3 sequence is 12 residues long. This receptor was taken from a young man in good health and CMV-seronegative. This chain links TRBV6-5 with TRBJ2-7; the D gene is possibly TRBD1 (6 bases). Sequences were obtained from PBMCs. Here the CDR3 reads CASSSTGSEQYF. CDR3 nucleotides: TGTGCCAGCAGTTCAACAGGGTCCGAGCAGTACTTC.